This T cell receptor (beta chain) was recovered during a study of cytomegalovirus exposure and HLA in healthy donors. Both 60 Vbeta primers and 13 Jbeta primers went into the PCR. Generated by immunoSEQ multiplex PCR, the TCRdb table keeps only in-frame clones and is missing some. The table shows approximately 92,000 clones, with 60% to 80% occurring only once. Points on this clone: Its cognate antigen is unknown.

Study-wide results and caveats: In a later analysis, specific HLA alleles were associated with 15,000 to 20,000 TCR beta sequences at a 0.05 false discovery rate. Some public TCRs appeared in many individuals, while most sequences were rare. Near-uniform donor sequencing depth was presumed by presence/absence analyses.

The CDR3 loop spans 13 amino acids. Germline loops: CDR1 MDHEN, CDR2 SYDVKM. Trimming removed 6 bases at V and 5 bases at J, with 13 bases between. Input material: PBMCs. This sequence originates from a man aged 55-75 years in good health and CMV-seronegative. The V call is TRBV28, the J call TRBJ2-5; D is perhaps TRBD1 (6 bases). The CDR3 DNA follows: TGTGCCAGCAGACCTACAGGGTTGGAGACCCAGTACTTC. This gives the protein CASRPTGLETQYF. The full variable domain, its missing parts supplied by reference TRBV28 and TRBJ2-5, is DVKVTQSSRYLVKRTGEKVFLECVQDMDHENMFWYRQDPGLGLRLIYFSYDVKMKEKGDIPEGYSVSREKKERFSLILESASTNQTSMYLCASRPTGLETQYFGPGTRLLVL.